What follows are 2 T cell receptor beta chains derived from one specimen sequenced in a study of regulatory T cells in long-lasting Graves disease. Libraries of TCR beta came from iRepertoire HTBI primers plus Arm-PCR of CDR3 regions. TCRdb ran MiXCR on the multiplex PCR reads and lists one entry per CDR3 protein. Among about 540,000 distinct CDR3 sequences listed, 13% were seen once. Time point specified: newly diagnosed GD, antithyroid drugs for less than 3 months. With RNA extracted from PBMCs as input, the TCR library was made. This sample also belongs to another study, concerning T cells in Graves' hyperthyroidism and ophthalmopathy.

Specimen: peripheral blood mononuclear cells (PBMCs), collected at new diagnosis, from a patient treated with antithyroid drugs. The receptors originated from a man aged 25 to 40 with Graves disease.

This clonotype was counted a few times. The genes are TRBV20-1 and TRBJ2-1; D gene ambiguous. From germline, CDR1 is DFQATT and CDR2 SNEGSKA (reference sequence). CDR3 length equals 12 residues. V lost 4 bases to trimming and J lost 4 bases, with 8 bases between them. CDR3 loop: CSANKGYNEQFF. CDR3 nucleotides: TGCAGTGCTAATAAGGGATACAATGAGCAGTTCTTC.

The table lists this clonotype with a few counts. The rearrangement uses TRBV6-5 and TRBJ2-3; D gene uncertain. This CDR3 has 15 amino acids. Germline values: CDR1 MNHEY, CDR2 SVGAGI. Between the trimmed V and J ends, which lost 4 bases and 2 bases, there was a span of 13 bases. CDR3 protein: CASSLRHEVTDTQYF. CDR3 sequence (DNA): TGTGCCAGCAGTTTACGACACGAAGTCACAGATACGCAGTATTTT.